This T cell receptor beta chain is drawn from a study of cytomegalovirus exposure and HLA in healthy donors. The study, taken as a whole, reports: HLA alleles showed associations with some 15,000 TCR beta sequences in a later analysis, at a 0.05 false discovery rate. In an earlier analysis, most TCR beta V segments were productive about 87% or about 30% of the time.

Germline CDR1 and CDR2: SGHRS and YFSETQ. Trimming shortened V by 5 bases and J by 2 bases, and 21 bases separated the two germline ends. There are 17 residues in the CDR3. The PCR had 60 Vbeta and 13 Jbeta primers. Authors' analysis steps: Later reanalysis found about 80 million unique TCR beta chains, around 10 million of them shared. The method was immunoSEQ multiplex PCR; TCRdb's version includes in-frame clones alone and lacks a portion of them. Clone size and the V and J calls come from that table; the DNA yielded D and trimming. The sample lists over 100,000 clones; over 60% were seen once. As to this clone: The antigen is unknown.

The TCR originated in a female donor in good health and CMV-seropositive. The V gene is TRBV5-1, the J gene TRBJ2-3; possibly TRBD2 for D (5 bases). Sample: PBMCs. Here the CDR3 reads CASSYEGSFTHTDTQYF. The CDR3 region has the DNA TGCGCCAGCAGTTACGAGGGCAGCTTTACCCACACAGATACGCAGTATTTT.